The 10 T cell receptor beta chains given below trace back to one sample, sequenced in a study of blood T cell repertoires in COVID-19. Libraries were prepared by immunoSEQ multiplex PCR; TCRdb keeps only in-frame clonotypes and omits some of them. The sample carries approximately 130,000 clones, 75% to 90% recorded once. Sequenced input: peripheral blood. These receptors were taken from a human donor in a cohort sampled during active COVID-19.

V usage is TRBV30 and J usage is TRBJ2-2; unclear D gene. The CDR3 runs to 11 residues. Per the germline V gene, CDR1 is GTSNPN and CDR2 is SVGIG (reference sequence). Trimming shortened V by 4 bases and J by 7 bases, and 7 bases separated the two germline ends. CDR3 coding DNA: TGTGCCTGGACAGGCTACGGGGAGCTGTTTTTT. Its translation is CAWTGYGELFF.

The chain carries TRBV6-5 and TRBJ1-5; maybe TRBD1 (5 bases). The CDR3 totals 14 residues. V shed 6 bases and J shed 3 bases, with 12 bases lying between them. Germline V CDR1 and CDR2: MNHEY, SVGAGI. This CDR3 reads CASRADRHNQPQHF. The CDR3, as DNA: TGTGCCAGCAGAGCCGACAGACACAATCAGCCCCAGCATTTT.

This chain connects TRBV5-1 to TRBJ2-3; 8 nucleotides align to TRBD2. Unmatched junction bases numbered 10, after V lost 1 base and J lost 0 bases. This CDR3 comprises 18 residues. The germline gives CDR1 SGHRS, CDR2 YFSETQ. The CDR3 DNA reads TGCGCCAGCAGCTTGATGGGCGGGAGGTTTTCTAGCACAGATACGCAGTATTTT. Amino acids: CASSLMGGRFSSTDTQYF.

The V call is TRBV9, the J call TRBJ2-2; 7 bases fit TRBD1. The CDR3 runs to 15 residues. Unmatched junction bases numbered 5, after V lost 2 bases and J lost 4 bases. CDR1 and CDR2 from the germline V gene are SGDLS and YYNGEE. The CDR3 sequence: CASSVEGQSTGELFF. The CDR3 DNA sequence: TGTGCCAGCAGCGTTGAGGGACAGAGCACCGGGGAGCTGTTTTTT.

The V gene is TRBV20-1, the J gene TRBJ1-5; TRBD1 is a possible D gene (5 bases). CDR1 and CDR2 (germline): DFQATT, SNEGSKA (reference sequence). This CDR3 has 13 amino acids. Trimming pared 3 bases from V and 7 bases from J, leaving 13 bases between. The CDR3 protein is CSASRGGVQPQHF. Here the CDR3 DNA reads TGCAGTGCTAGTCGGGGCGGGGTACAGCCCCAGCATTTT.

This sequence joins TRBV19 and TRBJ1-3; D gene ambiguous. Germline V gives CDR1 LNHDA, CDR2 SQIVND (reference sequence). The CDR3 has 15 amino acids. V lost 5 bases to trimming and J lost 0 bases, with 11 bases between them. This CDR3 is CASSLPGGSGNTIYF. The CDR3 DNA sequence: TGTGCCAGTAGTCTTCCCGGAGGCTCTGGAAACACCATATATTTT.

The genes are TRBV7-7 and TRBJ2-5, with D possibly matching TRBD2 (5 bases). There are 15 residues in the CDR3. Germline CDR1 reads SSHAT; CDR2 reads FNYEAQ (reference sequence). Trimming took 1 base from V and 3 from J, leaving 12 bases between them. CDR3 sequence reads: CASSLELGLKETQYF. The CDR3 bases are TGTGCCAGCAGCTTAGAGCTCGGACTTAAAGAGACCCAGTACTTC.

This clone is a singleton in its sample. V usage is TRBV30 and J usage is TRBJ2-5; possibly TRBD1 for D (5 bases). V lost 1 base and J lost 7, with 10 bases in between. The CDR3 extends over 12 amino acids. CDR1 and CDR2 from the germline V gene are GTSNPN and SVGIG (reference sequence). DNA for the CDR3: TGTGCCTGGAGTGGCCAGGGTGGGACCCAGTACTTC. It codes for CAWSGQGGTQYF.

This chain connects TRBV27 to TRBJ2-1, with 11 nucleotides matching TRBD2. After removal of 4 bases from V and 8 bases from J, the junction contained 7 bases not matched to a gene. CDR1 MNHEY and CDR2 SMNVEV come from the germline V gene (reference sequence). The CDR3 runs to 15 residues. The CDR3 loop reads CASSWKGLAVDEQFF. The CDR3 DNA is TGTGCCAGCAGTTGGAAGGGACTAGCGGTGGATGAGCAGTTCTTC.

CDR3 sequence reads: CASSQGTSGADTQYF. In nucleotides, the CDR3 is TGTGCCAGCAGCCAAGGGACTAGCGGGGCAGATACGCAGTATTTT. V and J are TRBV13 and TRBJ2-3; 13 positions match TRBD2. CDR1 PRHDT and CDR2 FYEKMQ come from the germline V gene (reference sequence). CDR3 length: 15 residues. After removal of 5 bases from V and 4 bases from J, the junction contained 3 bases not matched to a gene.